The entry below gives a single T cell receptor beta chain sequence along with its context. What it binds is unknown. The sample originates from a study of T cells after yellow fever vaccination. As for the study in general: SMART-Seq v4 Ultra Low Input prepared libraries from low-cell fractions.

Germline assignment: CDR1 SGHTA and CDR2 FQGNSA. The CDR3 contains 13 residues. The ends were cut back, 6 bases at V and 3 bases at J, with 11 bases in the middle. Production of TCR cDNA was by 5'RACE template switching, which also added a universal primer site and UMIs. TCRdb re-analysed the 5' RACE reads in MiXCR, keeping a single row per CDR3 protein. The sample includes hundreds of thousands of distinct CDR3 sequences, under 20% of them seen just once. Study-wide results and limits: A minor fraction of clonotypes spanned both CD4 and CD8 compartments.

The sample consisted of PBMCs, taken before the yellow fever booster vaccination. The rearrangement links TRBV7-2 to TRBJ2-5, with D possibly matching TRBD2 (6 bases). The sequence was obtained from a man younger than 35 who received the YFV17D yellow fever vaccine. Here the CDR3 DNA reads TGTGCCAGCAGGGGCGCGGGGAAAGAGACCCAGTACTTC. This translates into CASRGAGKETQYF.